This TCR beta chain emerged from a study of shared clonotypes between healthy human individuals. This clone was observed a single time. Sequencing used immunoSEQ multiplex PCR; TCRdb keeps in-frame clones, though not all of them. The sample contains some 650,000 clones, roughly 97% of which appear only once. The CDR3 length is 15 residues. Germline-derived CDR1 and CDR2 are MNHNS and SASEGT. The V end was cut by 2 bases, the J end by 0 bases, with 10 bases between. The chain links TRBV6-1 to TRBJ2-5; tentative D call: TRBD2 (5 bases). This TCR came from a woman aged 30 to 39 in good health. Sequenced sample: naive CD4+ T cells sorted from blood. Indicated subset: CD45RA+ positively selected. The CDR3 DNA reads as TGTGCCAGCAGTGAACAACCGGGGAACCAAGAGACCCAGTACTTC. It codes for CASSEQPGNQETQYF.